Listed here are 13 T cell receptor beta chains from one sample, sequenced in a study of blood T cell repertoires in COVID-19. Assay: immunoSEQ multiplex PCR; the TCRdb copy retains only in-frame clones and omits some. Of more than 95,000 clones listed, less than 90% are singletons. The sequencing sample was made of peripheral blood. Receptors originate from a man aged 30 to 45 with acute or convalescent COVID-19.

This clone was found once. This chain connects TRBV7-9 to TRBJ2-1; D might be TRBD1 (6 bases). Trimming removed 6 bases from V and 12 bases from J, with 15 bases in between. Germline V gives CDR1 SEHNR, CDR2 FQNEAQ (reference sequence). The length of the CDR3 is 12 residues. For the CDR3, the DNA is TGTGCCAGCAGGCAAGCAGGGGCAGGGCAGTTCTTC. It is translated as CASRQAGAGQFF. Full variable domain (outside the CDR3, taken from reference TRBV7-9 and TRBJ2-1): DTGVSQNPRHKITKRGQNVTFRCDPISEHNRLYWYRQTLGQGPEFLTYFQNEAQLEKSRLLSDRFSAERPKGSFSTLEIQRTEQGDSAMYLCASRQAGAGQFFGPGTRLTVL.

The gene calls are TRBV28 and TRBJ2-1; 9 nucleotides align to TRBD2. The CDR3 sequence is 15 residues long. V lost 6 bases and J lost 10; bases outside the gene matches: 13. Germline-derived CDR1 and CDR2 are MDHEN and SYDVKM. CDR3 protein: CASRGGASGTQEQFF. For the CDR3, the DNA is TGTGCCAGCAGGGGGGGGGCTAGCGGGACCCAAGAGCAGTTCTTC.

In nucleotides, the CDR3 is TGTGCCAGCAGTGACCCGACTAGCGGGGGTACTCTCTCCTACAATGAGCAGTTCTTC. Its translation: CASSDPTSGGTLSYNEQFF. The V gene is TRBV6-1, the J gene TRBJ2-1; 12 nucleotides align to TRBD2. CDR3 length equals 19 residues. Germline lookup yields CDR1 MNHNS and CDR2 SASEGT. The V gene end was trimmed by 3 bases and the J gene end by 0 bases; junction bases not matched to a gene: 9.

This clone has just one count. CDR3 region: CASSLGTKSPLHF. Written as DNA, the CDR3 is TGTGCCAGCAGCCTAGGGACAAAATCACCCCTCCACTTT. The chain has TRBV7-3 and TRBJ1-6; the D gene is possibly TRBD1 (6 bases). The CDR3 covers 13 residues. The V and J ends lost 5 bases and 10 bases respectively, with 12 bases between them. CDR1 is SGHTA and CDR2 is FQGTGA in the germline V gene. The variable domain in full, with the rest retrieved from reference TRBV7-3 and TRBJ1-6, is GAGVSQTPSNKVTEKGKYVELRCDPISGHTALYWYRQSLGQGPEFLIYFQGTGAADDSGLPNDRFFAVRPEGSVSTLKIQRTERGDSAVYLCASSLGTKSPLHFGNGTRLTVT.

This clone was observed a few times. The chain carries TRBV2 and TRBJ1-1, with D perhaps matching TRBD1 (6 bases). Between the trimmed V and J ends, which lost 0 bases and 6 bases, there was a span of 14 bases. The CDR3 covers 15 residues. The V gene's germline CDR1 is SNHLY and CDR2 FYNNEI. The CDR3 spells CASSEAETGRAEAFF. DNA for the CDR3: TGTGCCAGCAGTGAAGCGGAAACAGGGAGGGCTGAAGCTTTCTTT.

The chain employs TRBV7-3 and TRBJ2-2, with TRBD1 matching over 9 bases. With V trimmed by 5 bases and J by 6 bases, 7 bases remained unmatched. CDR1 is SGHTA, CDR2 FQGTGA, per germline. The CDR3 is 15 residues long. CDR3 protein: CASSGQGPVAGELFF. CDR3 nucleotides: TGTGCCAGCAGCGGACAGGGGCCGGTTGCCGGGGAGCTGTTTTTT.

The rearrangement uses TRBV6-5 and TRBJ1-2, with 9 bases aligning to TRBD1. The J segment lost 8 bases and the V segment lost 6 bases, leaving 13 bases of the junction unmatched. The CDR3 is 15 residues long. Germline CDR1 is MNHEY and CDR2 is SVGAGI. The CDR3: CASRTPATGGWGYTF. The CDR3 DNA is TGTGCCAGCAGAACCCCTGCTACAGGGGGCTGGGGCTACACCTTC.

This clone was seen once. The same CDR3 arises from other DNA sequences in this sample as well. Here the CDR3 reads CASSLPGQLNTEAFF. CDR3 bases: TGTGCCAGCAGCTTACCGGGACAGCTAAACACTGAAGCTTTCTTT. This rearrangement joins TRBV7-9 to TRBJ1-1; TRBD1 aligns across 7 bases. Germline CDR1 is SEHNR and CDR2 is FQNEAQ (reference sequence). CDR3 size: 15 residues. V shed 2 bases, J shed 2 bases, and the junction held 5 bases outside the gene matches.

The chain has TRBV5-4 and TRBJ2-3, with 9 bases aligning to TRBD1. The germline CDR1 and CDR2 sequences are SGHNT and YYREEE (reference sequence). Germline trimming cut 5 bases from V and 0 bases from J; bases unmatched to any gene: 4. The CDR3 covers 15 residues. This chain's CDR3 is CASRWGTGSTDTQYF. The CDR3, as DNA: TGTGCCAGCAGGTGGGGGACAGGGAGCACAGATACGCAGTATTTT.

The chain recombines TRBV5-4 with TRBJ1-4, with 8 bases matching TRBD1. Trimming took 2 bases from V and 2 from J; bases not matched to a gene: 2. The germline gives CDR1 SGHNT, CDR2 YYREEE (reference sequence). This CDR3 spans 15 amino acids. The CDR3 is CASSFGTGTNEKLFF. The CDR3 DNA reads TGTGCCAGCAGCTTCGGGACAGGTACTAATGAAAAACTGTTTTTT.

A single count supports this clone. This chain uses TRBV6-5 with TRBJ1-1, with 9 bases lining up with TRBD1. This CDR3 has 15 residues. Germline V gene sequence: CDR1 MNHEY, CDR2 SVGAGI. J lost 5 bases, V lost 5 bases, and 9 bases had no gene match. The DNA for the CDR3 is TGTGCCAGCAGTCAACCGGGACAGGGAAAAACTGAAGCTTTCTTT. Its protein product is CASSQPGQGKTEAFF.

CDR3 sequence: CASSYSRLQLHTEAFF. DNA for the CDR3: TGTGCCAGCAGTTACTCGAGGTTGCAGCTCCACACTGAAGCTTTCTTT. The chain links TRBV6-5 to TRBJ1-1; D gene ambiguous. Germline V gene lookup returns CDR1 MNHEY and CDR2 SVGAGI. This CDR3 comprises 16 residues. Trimming left V 0 bases short and J 3 bases short, with 14 bases between.

The chain is built from TRBV27 and TRBJ1-5; D remains unclear. CDR3 size: 13 residues. CDR1 is MNHEY, CDR2 SMNVEV, per germline (reference sequence). V lost 1 base to trimming and J lost 5 bases, with 6 bases between them. This chain's CDR3 is CASSLFRDQPQHF. CDR3 bases: TGTGCCAGCAGTTTATTTAGAGATCAGCCCCAGCATTTT.